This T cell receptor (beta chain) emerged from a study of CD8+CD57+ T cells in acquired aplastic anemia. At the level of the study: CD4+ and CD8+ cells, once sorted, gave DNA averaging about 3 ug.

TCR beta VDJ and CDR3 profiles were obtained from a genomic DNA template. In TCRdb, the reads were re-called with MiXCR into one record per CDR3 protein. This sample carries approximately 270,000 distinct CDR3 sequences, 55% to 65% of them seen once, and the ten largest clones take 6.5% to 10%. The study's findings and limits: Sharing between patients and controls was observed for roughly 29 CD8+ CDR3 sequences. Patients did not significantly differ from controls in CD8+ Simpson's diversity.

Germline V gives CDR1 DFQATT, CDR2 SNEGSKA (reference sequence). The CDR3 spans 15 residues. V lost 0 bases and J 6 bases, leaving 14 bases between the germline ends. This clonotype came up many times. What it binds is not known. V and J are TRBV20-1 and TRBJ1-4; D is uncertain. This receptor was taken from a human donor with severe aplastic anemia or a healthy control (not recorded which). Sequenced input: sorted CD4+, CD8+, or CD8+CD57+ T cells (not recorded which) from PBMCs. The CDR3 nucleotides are TGCAGTGCTAGAGACTCGGAGAGGGCCGATGAAAAACTGTTTTTT. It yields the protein CSARDSERADEKLFF.